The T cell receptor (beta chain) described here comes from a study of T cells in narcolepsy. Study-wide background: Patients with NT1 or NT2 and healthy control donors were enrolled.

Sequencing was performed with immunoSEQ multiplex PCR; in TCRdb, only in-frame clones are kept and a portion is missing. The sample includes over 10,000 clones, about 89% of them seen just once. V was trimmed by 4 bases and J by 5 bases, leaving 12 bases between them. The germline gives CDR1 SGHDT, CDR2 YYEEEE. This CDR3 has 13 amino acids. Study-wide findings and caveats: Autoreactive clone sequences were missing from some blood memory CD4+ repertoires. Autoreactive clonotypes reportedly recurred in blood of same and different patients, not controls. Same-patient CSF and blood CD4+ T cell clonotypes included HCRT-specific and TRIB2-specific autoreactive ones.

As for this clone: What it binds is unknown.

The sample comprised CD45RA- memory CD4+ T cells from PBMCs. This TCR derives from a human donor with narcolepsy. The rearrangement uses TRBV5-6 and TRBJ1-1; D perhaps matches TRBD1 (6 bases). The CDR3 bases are TGTGCCAGCAGCCCTACAGGGTCTACTGAAGCTTTCTTT. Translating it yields CASSPTGSTEAFF.